A single count supports the clone carrying this TCR beta chain. A much larger clone is a single base away; this may be a read error. Blood RNA was derived from unsorted whole blood, and germline DNA was extracted too. The CDR3 consists of 19 residues. Germline CDR1 MNHNY, CDR2 SVGAGI (reference sequence). Trimming shortened V by 5 bases and J by 3 bases, and 26 bases separated the two germline ends. The data derive from a study of tumor-infiltrating lymphocytes in primary liver carcinoma. Study information: Primary liver carcinoma, confirmed by histopathology, was surgically resected.

A constant-region primer served to make TCR beta cDNA from around 540 ng total RNA. Library construction for TCR beta comprised three nested multiplex PCR rounds performed with slightly modified ARM-PCR. The first two PCR rounds, approximately 11 cycles each, used TRBV1-TRBV30 forward primers and a C-beta reverse primer. TCRdb called the multiplex PCR reads again in MiXCR, with one record for every CDR3 protein. The sample has 300,000 to 400,000 distinct CDR3 sequences; less than 70% are singletons. Sequencing used peripheral blood. The chain joins TRBV6-6 to TRBJ2-1; weak D call: TRBD1 (5 bases). The sequence derives from a man aged 40-49 years with primary liver carcinoma and hepatitis B virus infection. The CDR3 sequence is CASSRKKAQVRSSYNEQFF. CDR3 bases: TGTGCCAGCAGTAGAAAGAAGGCACAGGTCAGGAGTAGCTACAATGAGCAGTTCTTC.